These T cell receptor beta chains were read from a single sample in a study of blood T cell repertoires in COVID-19. Sequenced by immunoSEQ multiplex PCR; TCRdb stores in-frame clones only, minus some. The sample contains 90,000 to 100,000 clones, around 76% of which appear only once. Specimen: peripheral blood. These TCRs come from a man at least 80 years old with acute or convalescent COVID-19. The CDR3 runs from the conserved cysteine through the conserved F or W.

J gene	V gene	CDR3 protein
TRBJ1-5	TRBV30	CAWSPQGNQPQHF
TRBJ1-4	TRBV29-1	CSVEDHTARHF
TRBJ1-4	TRBV6-2/TRBV6-3	CASSQNFRDRATNEKLFF
TRBJ2-2	TRBV11-3	CASSFSGSDTGELFF
TRBJ2-3	TRBV7-2	CASSLGRGPTDTQYF
TRBJ1-2	TRBV6-2/TRBV6-3	CASSYPGQGASLYGYTF
TRBJ1-5	TRBV5-1	CASSLGDRMGQPQHF
TRBJ2-2	TRBV18	CASSSGLAEHTGELFF
TRBJ2-7	TRBV7-2	CASSSQVSGGGEQYF
TRBJ2-5	TRBV7-2	CASRYRDTTKTQYF
TRBJ1-5	TRBV6-2/TRBV6-3	CASTPTGRDQPQHF
TRBJ2-2	TRBV5-1	CASSLAFAGGFGTGELFF
TRBJ1-1	TRBV14	CASSPPGMNTEAFF
TRBJ1-5	TRBV4-1	CASSQDSGTGGKQPQHF
TRBJ2-3	TRBV30	CAWRAEADTQYF
TRBJ2-1	TRBV14	CASSQASFYNEQFF
TRBJ2-3	TRBV28	CASHTSTDTQYF